Listed below are T cell receptor beta chains from one sample, sequenced in a study of CD8 T cells in Susac syndrome. TCRdb re-derived calls from the immunoSEQ multiplex PCR reads in MiXCR, one entry per CDR3 protein. The sample consists of 230,000 or so distinct CDR3 sequences, 95% of them appearing once. The sequenced sample was CD4+ T cells from PBMCs. The receptors shown here come from a human donor with multiple sclerosis. The CDR3 runs from the conserved cysteine through the conserved F or W. A D gene is named only where the DNA matches it firmly. Where a row states a size, it is once, few, many or the class of an expanded clone; other rows omit it.

D	size	J	V	DNA	CDR3
TRBD2	-	TRBJ2-3	TRBV6-5	TGTGCCAGCAGTTTGGTAGCGGGGAAAGATACGCAGTATTTT	CASSLVAGKDTQYF
-	-	TRBJ2-5	TRBV18	TGTGCCAGCTCACCACCGGGCGGGCGTAGGACCCAGTACTTC	CASSPPGGRRTQYF
-	-	TRBJ2-7	TRBV2	TGTGCCAGCGGGGAACGCACCGTGAGCTCCTACGAGCAGTACTTC	CASGERTVSSYEQYF
TRBD1	-	TRBJ1-6	TRBV9	TGTGCCAGCAGCGTATCTACAGGGGAGAATTCACCCCTCCACTTT	CASSVSTGENSPLHF
TRBD1	-	TRBJ2-1	TRBV6-1	TGTGCCAGCAGCCCTGACCAGGACAGGGGAGTATACAATGAGCAGTTCTTC	CASSPDQDRGVYNEQFF
TRBD2	-	TRBJ2-5	TRBV3-1	TGTGCCAGCGGGAGGGCGTACCAAGAGACCCAGTACTTC	CASGRAYQETQYF
-	-	TRBJ2-3	TRBV29-1	TGCAGCGTTGCGTGGCGAGATACGCAGTATTTT	CSVAWRDTQYF
TRBD1	-	TRBJ1-6	TRBV2	TGTGCCAGCAGATCGGGACAGGGGGCTAATTCACCCCTCCACTTT	CASRSGQGANSPLHF
TRBD2	-	TRBJ2-5	TRBV29-1	TGCAGCGGGGAAGCGGGAGCTCAAGAGACCCAGTACTTC	CSGEAGAQETQYF
-	-	TRBJ2-5	TRBV7-6	TGTGCCAGCAGCACATACACGCTGGGAGGGGGAACACAAGAGACCCAGTACTTC	CASSTYTLGGGTQETQYF
-	-	TRBJ2-1	TRBV29-1	TGCAGCGTTCTAGGCGCCGTCGATAGGAATGAGCAGTTCTTC	CSVLGAVDRNEQFF
-	-	TRBJ2-3	TRBV28	TGTGCCAGCAGGGTTAGCGTTTGGCGCACAGATACGCAGTATTTT	CASRVSVWRTDTQYF
-	-	TRBJ1-6	TRBV12-3/TRBV12-4	TGTGCCAGCAGTACCTCGAATTCACCCCTCCACTTT	CASSTSNSPLHF
-	-	TRBJ2-7	TRBV5-4	TGTGCCAGCAGTTCAGGGGAATCCTACGAGCAGTACTTC	CASSSGESYEQYF
TRBD1	-	TRBJ1-6	TRBV6-6	TGTGCCAGCATACAGGGGAATAAGGATTCACCCCTCCACTTT	CASIQGNKDSPLHF
-	once	TRBJ2-7	TRBV3-1	TGTGCCAGCAGCCAGGCTAGCGAAAACTACGAGCAGTACTTC	CASSQASENYEQYF
TRBD2	-	TRBJ2-1	TRBV28	TGTGCCAGCAGGGGGGCTAGCGGGAGTTCCTCCTACAATGAGCAGTTCTTC	CASRGASGSSSYNEQFF
-	-	TRBJ2-5	TRBV6-5	TGTGCCAGCCGTGTGACCCAAGAGACCCAGTACTTC	CASRVTQETQYF
TRBD1	-	TRBJ1-2	TRBV2	TGTGCCAGCAGTGAAGAAATAGACAGGGTGGTAGGCTACACCTTC	CASSEEIDRVVGYTF
-	-	TRBJ1-1	TRBV20-1	TGCAGTGCTAGGGATGGCAGGACGAACACTGAAGCTTTCTTT	CSARDGRTNTEAFF
TRBD1	-	TRBJ2-7	TRBV7-8	TGTGCCAGCAGCTTAGCCCGGGACAGACCATACGAGCAGTACTTC	CASSLARDRPYEQYF
-	-	TRBJ2-5	TRBV5-1	TGCGCCAGCAGCTTTCCGGGACATACAGAGACCCAGTACTTC	CASSFPGHTETQYF
-	-	TRBJ1-2	TRBV7-9	TGTGCCAGCAGCTTACATTGGGGCTTGGAGGGCTACACCTTC	CASSLHWGLEGYTF
-	-	TRBJ1-2	TRBV12-5	TGTGCTACGTCGCAAGGGTGGCGTGGCTACACCTTC	CATSQGWRGYTF
TRBD1	-	TRBJ2-5	TRBV29-1	TGCAGCGTTCCGACAGGGGTAGAGACCCAGTACTTC	CSVPTGVETQYF
-	-	TRBJ2-5	TRBV25-1	TGTGCCAGCAGACGGACGGGCGGGTGGACCCAGTACTTC	CASRRTGGWTQYF
-	-	TRBJ1-2	TRBV29-1	TGCAGCACCTCCTATGGCTACACCTTC	CSTSYGYTF
-	-	TRBJ2-2	TRBV12-3/TRBV12-4	TGTGCCAGCAGTGTAGGGCAGAACACCGGGGAGCTGTTTTTT	CASSVGQNTGELFF
TRBD1	once	TRBJ1-5	TRBV30	TGTGCCTGGCAAGGAGGGGGCAGTAATCAGCCCCAGCATTTT	CAWQGGGSNQPQHF
-	-	TRBJ1-1	TRBV30	TGTGCCTGGAGTTATGGTCAGATGAACACTGAAGCTTTCTTT	CAWSYGQMNTEAFF
-	-	TRBJ2-5	TRBV10-3	TGTGCCATCAGTGAGTCCCCCGGTAGGGAGACCCAGTACTTC	CAISESPGRETQYF
-	-	TRBJ2-1	TRBV7-9	TGTGCCAGCAGCTTAGTGGTCGCGGTTTACAATGAGCAGTTCTTC	CASSLVVAVYNEQFF
TRBD1	-	TRBJ1-2	TRBV20-1	TGCAGTGCTGATCCCGGGACAGGGTCCAACTATGGCTACACCTTC	CSADPGTGSNYGYTF
-	-	TRBJ2-3	TRBV11-2	TGTGCCAGCAGCTTGGCAGGACGGGAAACAGATACGCAGTATTTT	CASSLAGRETDTQYF
TRBD1	-	TRBJ2-2	TRBV13	TGTGCCAGCAGCTTAGCCCGCTACAGGGGCGGGGAGCTGTTTTTT	CASSLARYRGGELFF
-	-	TRBJ2-1	TRBV5-4	TGTGCCAGCAGCTTAGACGTAGGAGACAATGAGCAGTTCTTC	CASSLDVGDNEQFF
-	-	TRBJ1-1	TRBV30	TGTGCCTGGAGCCTATCAGGTGAAGCTTTCTTT	CAWSLSGEAFF
TRBD2	-	TRBJ2-7	TRBV7-2	TGTGCCAGCAGCTTAGGACTAGCGGGGGGGCTTCTCCCTAGGTACGAGCAGTACTTC	CASSLGLAGGLLPRYEQYF
-	-	TRBJ2-7	TRBV20-1	TGCAGTGCTTACCGGGACTTCCATTACGAGCAGTACTTC	CSAYRDFHYEQYF
TRBD1	-	TRBJ1-4	TRBV20-1	TGCAGTGCTCCCGGGACAGGGAATGAAAAACTGTTTTTT	CSAPGTGNEKLFF
-	-	TRBJ2-5	TRBV20-1	TGCAGTGCTAGAGTCCTGGTGGGAGAGACCCAGTACTTC	CSARVLVGETQYF
-	-	TRBJ2-7	TRBV9	TGTGCCAGCAGCGTCGGAGGGGGCGGAAGCTCCTACGAGCAGTACTTC	CASSVGGGGSSYEQYF
TRBD2	-	TRBJ2-7	TRBV29-1	TGCAGCGTTCGACCGGGACTAGCGGGAGTCACCTACGAGCAGTACTTC	CSVRPGLAGVTYEQYF
-	-	TRBJ2-3	TRBV9	TGTGCCAGCAGCAATAGCCCCGGGGATACGCAGTATTTT	CASSNSPGDTQYF
TRBD1	-	TRBJ1-5	TRBV27	TGTGCCAGCAGTTTTACGGGACAGGGGCCACTCTTGGGGCAGCCCCAGCATTTT	CASSFTGQGPLLGQPQHF
-	-	TRBJ2-3	TRBV2	TGTGCCAGCAGTCGACTCGCCCGCACAGATACGCAGTATTTT	CASSRLARTDTQYF
-	-	TRBJ1-1	TRBV29-1	TGCAGCACCTGGGAAAGGAACACTGAAGCTTTCTTT	CSTWERNTEAFF
-	-	TRBJ2-3	TRBV28	TGTGCCAGCAGTTTTCAACAGGGCGGCACAGATACGCAGTATTTT	CASSFQQGGTDTQYF
-	-	TRBJ1-2	TRBV27	TGTGCCAGCAGTCCTCCGGGGACCGGGACCTATGGCTACACCTTC	CASSPPGTGTYGYTF
-	once	TRBJ1-5	TRBV3-1	TGTGCCAGCAGCCAAGGGGGATATCAGCCCCAGCATTTT	CASSQGGYQPQHF
-	-	TRBJ2-7	TRBV30	TGTGCCTGGAGTGGCCAAGTGAACTACGAGCAGTACTTC	CAWSGQVNYEQYF
-	once	TRBJ1-5	TRBV3-1	TGTGCCAGCAGTTGCAATCAGCCCCAGCATTTT	CASSCNQPQHF
TRBD1	-	TRBJ2-5	TRBV9	TGTGCCAGCAGCGGCTTGGACAGGACAGAGACCCAGTACTTC	CASSGLDRTETQYF